Detailed here is one TCR beta chain. The antigen this receptor binds is unknown. Base qualities are not at hand, and no much larger clone is one base apart. Library prep was done by the immunoSEQ multiplex PCR assay. For the multiplex PCR, a mixture combining 60 forward primers for TCR Vbeta segments and 13 reverse primers for TCR Jbeta segments was used. The CDR3 region of rearranged TCR beta genes was amplified from genomic DNA with a multiplex PCR assay. Amplified TCR beta libraries were sequenced as 87-base-pair reads on the Illumina HiSeq System. The original methods were these. Across the 500 to 700 repertoires, a later analysis counted 78 million or so unique TCR beta chains, around 11 million of which were shared by at least two donors. Raw reads were error-corrected and collapsed into unique sequences with a nearest-neighbor algorithm that merged closely related sequences to remove PCR and sequencing errors. V, D and J gene segments were assigned by aligning CDR3 sequences to IMGT reference sequences. For a sequence to be retained, a match of at least six nucleotides to both a V gene segment and a J gene segment was required. Rearrangements were called productive when the CDR3 lacked stop codons and stayed in frame with V and J; all others were non-productive. Following IMGT convention, CDR3 was defined as the stretch from the second conserved V-encoded cysteine up to the conserved J-encoded phenylalanine. The earlier analysis of about 610 of the donors excluded any sequence lacking an unambiguous match to a single V gene segment. In an earlier analysis of approximately 500 of the donors, a V segment was called functional when productive rearrangements were above 56.7%, and segregating when the standard deviation between donors exceeded 5%. To diagnose cytomegalovirus status from the catalog of TCR beta chain sequences, a statistical classification framework was built. In a later analysis, TCR nucleotide sequences were compared against IMGT/GENE-DB human TR gene sequences so that V and J genes could be assigned. Using the TCRdist pipeline, a later analysis assigned CDR3 sequences along with most-parsimonious VDJ recombination scenarios. In a later analysis, each TCR beta chain was defined by its CDR3 amino acid sequence together with its V-gene family, and reads lacking a unique V-gene family were excluded. As a way to deal with suspected cross-contamination and a sequencing artifact, a later analysis dropped roughly 600 nucleotide sequences that were highly shared and had low generation probability. For each public chain, a later analysis derived a clonal expansion index from normalized ranks of inferred template counts within each repertoire. A later analysis computed generation probabilities with a VDJ recombination model fitted to out-of-frame rearrangements, and checked the results against IGoR. Hypergeometric tests were used in a later analysis to score TCR-TCR, TCR-HLA and TCR-CMV co-occurrence, with a repertoire-size bias correction applied to the TCR pairs. False discovery rates were estimated in a later analysis by permuting HLA or CMV assignments 20 times. In a later analysis, co-occurring TCRs were grouped using DBSCAN, with TCRdist sequence similarity added in when clustering inside HLA-allele-positive subsets. Repertoires with fewer than 30,000 or more than 120,000 public chains were left out of co-occurrence clustering, as were a few repertoires with anomalous nucleotide sharing. The table was pulled from immuneACCESS by TCRdb, which kept in-frame rearrangements only. Such tables lose some clones; where checked, under half of the loss comes from unresolved V genes, and the rest has no known cause. V, J and clone size are those of that table, while D and trimming were read from the DNA. This sample holds tens of thousands of clones; just under 80% were observed only once. Around 4% of the sample rests with the top ten.

The data are from a study of cytomegalovirus exposure and HLA in healthy donors (dated 2017 in TCRdb). For context, the study as a whole: An earlier analysis of approximately 550 of the donors reported about 290 Gb of sequence data and around 110 million unique TCR beta sequences from roughly 200 million T cells. Of the roughly 400 genotyped donors, 81% fell in the genetic ancestry cluster associated with self-reported Caucasian donors. The number of typed donors differed by locus: roughly 629-630 for A, B, C, DRB1 and DQB1; 522 for DQA1; 606 for DPA1; and around 470 for DPB1. To study patterns of TCR occurrence, a later analysis re-analyzed previously published TCR beta repertoires from just over 650 donors and added high-resolution HLA genotyping. Donor age, sex, ethnicity and CMV serostatus were compiled together with the repertoire data. A separate validation cohort of roughly 120 different subjects was used in addition to the approximately 640-subject first cohort. Across roughly 420 genotyped donors of the cohort, an average of roughly 230,000 unique TCR beta nucleotide sequences per donor were sequenced, and roughly 20% of those sequences were non-productive. HLA typing covered class I and class II loci at four-digit resolution. All discovery cohort repertoires had been generated using a single sequencing platform. Roughly 310 gigabases of sequencing data and approximately 84 million unique TCR sequences were included in an early release covering about 620 HLA-typed donors. In a later genetic analysis, genome-wide SNP genotypes for about 65% of the roughly 670 donors were used, and that subset was treated as a discovery cohort. An earlier analysis of fewer than 750 of the donors used high-throughput TCR beta sequencing to judge whether each TCR beta V gene segment behaved as functional or pseudogenic. Several DR-DQ haplotypes were treated as single units for association and clustering because of strong linkage in the cohort. The T cell repertoires of several hundred subjects were profiled by immunosequencing and related to cytomegalovirus serostatus. Rather than drawing on any new phenotypic data, the later analysis identified candidate immune exposures from TCR beta sequences and the way those sequences occurred across donors. The study aimed to test whether cataloging public T cell receptors could reveal signatures of past pathogen exposure. To predict cytomegalovirus infection status, the study brought together high-throughput TCR immunosequencing, statistical association of individual TCRs with disease status, and machine learning.

Broader findings and caveats from the paper: Because HLA typing was missing for some donors at each locus, association tests included only the typed subset. A further reported finding was that TCR beta sequences accurately predicted the HLA-A and HLA-B alleles for most subjects in the first cohort. This cohort had only TCR beta chains sequenced, and the lack of alpha or paired-chain data limited which features could be detected. A later analysis reported that several top co-occurrence clusters appeared linked to parvovirus B19, influenza, CMV and Epstein-Barr virus. In a later analysis, over 15,000 TCR beta sequences were associated with specific HLA alleles at a false discovery rate of 0.05. The classifier was reported to diagnose cytomegalovirus status with high specificity and sensitivity in both the original cohort and the validation cohort. A later genetic analysis reported fewer N-insertions in productive TCRs among donors in an Asian-associated ancestry cluster than the roughly 700-donor mean. The earlier analysis of about 600 of the donors excluded roughly 17 rarely observed V segments, including chromosome 9 orphons, because counts were too low. In an earlier analysis of around 500 of the donors, most TCR beta V segments appeared in productive rearrangements about 87% or about 30% of the time, broadly matching IMGT annotations. While some public TCRs were present in many individuals, most TCR sequences turned up only very rarely across donors. An association between a missense DCLRE1C variant and V-gene and J-gene trimming of TCR beta chains was found in a later genetic analysis and replicated in an independent cohort. Some IMGT-functional V segments, including TRBV6-2 and TRBV6-3, could not be told apart with the 87-base-pair reads, so those segments were excluded. Correlated functional status among segregating V segments might reflect linkage disequilibrium, but an unknown experimental factor could not be ruled out. In a later analysis, HLA-associated TCR beta chains were found to be more clonally expanded and to have lower generation probabilities than equally common non-associated chains. The study listed around 160 TCR beta chains as associated with cytomegalovirus. A later analysis found that TCR association rates varied across HLA loci, with DRB1 alleles showing the most associated TCRs and HLA-C alleles the fewest. A few of the identified cytomegalovirus-associated TCR beta chains were confirmed in vitro to be specific for cytomegalovirus antigens. The sequencing pipeline was judged likely to have produced a cluster of highly shared sequence variants as a technical artifact. Assigning TCR associations to individual alleles was difficult when HLA alleles, especially DR and DQ, strongly co-occurred. CMV serostatus was the only immune exposure information available for the cohort. According to a later analysis, most CMV-associated TCR beta chains appeared to be HLA-restricted, and the HLA associations seemed to be driven largely by CMV exposure. The authors suggested that the approach could potentially be extended to other disease states and immunological phenotypes. Presence/absence analyses assumed roughly uniform sequencing depth across donors, an assumption that may not hold.

Trimming removed 8 bases from V and 7 bases from J; the gene matches leave 7 bases unexplained. As encoded in the germline V gene, CDR1 is MGHDK while CDR2 is SYGVNS. The CDR3 contains 12 residues, cysteine and phenylalanine counted. Only CDR3 DNA remains: 36 bases, in frame from the first base. In total, 600 or so healthy bone marrow donors made up the cohort. All cohort members were sampled while nominally healthy, although unrecorded immune exposures were likely present. The donor was CMV seronegative and belonged to the group of roughly 330 seronegative cohort members. Each donor provided a peripheral blood sample, and peripheral blood mononuclear cells were used for TCR beta sequencing. The Qiagen DNeasy Blood Extraction Kit was used to extract genomic DNA from the blood cell samples.

This sequence uses TRBV25-1 and TRBJ1-1; 7 middle bases align to TRBD1. Sample: PBMCs. The receptor was isolated from a woman between 25 and 40 years old in good health and CMV-seronegative. The CDR3 protein sequence reads: CASQKGQVEAFF. The DNA is as follows: TGTGCCAGCCAAAAAGGACAGGTTGAAGCTTTCTTT.